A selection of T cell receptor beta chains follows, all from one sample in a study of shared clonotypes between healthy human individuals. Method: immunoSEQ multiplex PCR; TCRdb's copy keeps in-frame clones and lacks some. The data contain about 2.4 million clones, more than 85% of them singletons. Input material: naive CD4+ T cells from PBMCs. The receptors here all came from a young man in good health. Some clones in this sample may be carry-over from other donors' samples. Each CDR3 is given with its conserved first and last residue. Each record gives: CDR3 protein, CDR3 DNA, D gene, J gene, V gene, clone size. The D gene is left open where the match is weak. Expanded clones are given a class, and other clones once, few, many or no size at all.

CAISESDRNTGELFF	TGTGCCATCAGTGAGTCGGACCGGAACACCGGGGAGCTGTTTTTT	NA	TRBJ2-2	TRBV10-3	NA
CASSLGGLRGFTDTQYF	TGTGCCAGCAGCTTGGGAGGGTTGCGGGGATTCACAGATACGCAGTATTTT	TRBD2	TRBJ2-3	TRBV27	once
CASRDGGGGTEAFF	TGTGCCAGCAGGGATGGGGGGGGCGGCACTGAAGCTTTCTTT	NA	TRBJ1-1	TRBV6-6	NA
CSVEGLAGINEQFF	TGCAGCGTTGAAGGCCTAGCGGGAATAAATGAGCAGTTCTTC	TRBD2	TRBJ2-1	TRBV29-1	NA
CASSQTGTSEYNEQFF	TGCGCCAGCAGCCAGACCGGGACTAGCGAGTACAATGAGCAGTTCTTC	TRBD2	TRBJ2-1	TRBV5-1	NA
CASSQDLEDTQYF	TGCGCCAGCAGCCAAGATCTGGAGGATACGCAGTATTTT	NA	TRBJ2-3	TRBV4-1	NA
CASSIGDRGNTDTQYF	TGTGCCAGTAGTATAGGAGACAGGGGTAATACAGATACGCAGTATTTT	TRBD1	TRBJ2-3	TRBV19	NA
CSVQRLAVSSYNEQFF	TGCAGCGTTCAACGACTGGCGGTTAGCTCCTACAATGAGCAGTTCTTC	NA	TRBJ2-1	TRBV29-1	NA
CATSRDWGPRALHTQYF	TGTGCCACCAGCAGAGATTGGGGACCGCGCGCACTTCATACGCAGTATTTT	NA	TRBJ2-3	TRBV15	NA
CASSVDVGQRFNEQFF	TGTGCCAGCAGCGTCGACGTGGGACAGAGGTTCAATGAGCAGTTCTTC	TRBD1	TRBJ2-1	TRBV9	NA
CASSQGGNRNTEAFF	TGTGCCAGCAGCCAAGGAGGAAACCGGAACACTGAAGCTTTCTTT	NA	TRBJ1-1	TRBV6-6	once
CASSQGLAVSYEQYF	TGTGCCAGCAGCCAAGGCCTAGCGGTCTCCTACGAGCAGTACTTC	TRBD2	TRBJ2-7	TRBV14	NA
CASSYRGAPNYGYTF	TGTGCCAGCAGTTACAGGGGGGCCCCTAACTATGGCTACACCTTC	NA	TRBJ1-2	TRBV6-5	NA
CAWKPGQGPSPLHF	TGTGCCTGGAAACCGGGACAGGGACCTTCACCCCTCCACTTT	TRBD1	TRBJ1-6	TRBV30	NA
CASSLRQGGQPQHF	TGCGCCAGCAGCTTGAGACAGGGGGGCCAGCCCCAGCATTTT	TRBD1	TRBJ1-5	TRBV5-1	NA
CASSLVLTQETQYF	TGTGCCAGCAGCTTGGTCCTAACGCAAGAGACCCAGTACTTC	NA	TRBJ2-5	TRBV7-9	NA
CASSSGSVAFYEQYF	TGTGCCAGTAGTTCAGGGAGCGTGGCTTTCTACGAGCAGTACTTC	NA	TRBJ2-7	TRBV19	NA
CASSLAGGYGNTIYF	TGTGCCAGCAGCCTAGCCGGAGGTTATGGAAACACCATATATTTT	NA	TRBJ1-3	TRBV2	NA
CSVEGETQYF	TGCAGCGTTGAAGGGGAGACCCAGTACTTC	NA	TRBJ2-5	TRBV29-1	NA
CASHLTGLVGNTIYF	TGTGCCAGCCATCTGACAGGGCTAGTTGGAAACACCATATATTTT	TRBD1	TRBJ1-3	TRBV2	NA
CASGGSYNSPLHF	TGTGCCAGTGGAGGGTCCTATAATTCACCCCTCCACTTT	NA	TRBJ1-6	TRBV6-1	NA
CASREMGGQGLGKLFF	TGCGCCAGCAGGGAGATGGGGGGACAGGGTTTGGGAAAACTGTTTTTT	TRBD1	TRBJ1-4	TRBV4-1	NA